This T cell receptor beta chain originates from a study of patients and donors after allogeneic stem cell transplantation. Germline lookup yields CDR1 DFQATT and CDR2 SNEGSKA (reference sequence). The length of the CDR3 is 15 residues. The V and J ends lost 4 bases and 5 bases, in that order; junction bases with no gene match: 11. TCRdb re-called the RT-PCR reads through MiXCR, storing one row per CDR3 protein. The sample holds fewer than 500,000 distinct CDR3 sequences, 15% to 20% seen once. This clonotype was detected only a few times. The receptor was derived from a human donor who was either an allogeneic HSCT recipient or a stem cell or donor lymphocyte infusion donor (not recorded which). It is not recorded whose cells these are; they may come from a transplant donor. The sample consisted of blood, either unsorted or a sorted T cell fraction (not recorded which). J is TRBJ2-1 and V is TRBV20-1; 7 positions match TRBD2. The CDR3 protein is CSANVLPGGNNEQFF. DNA for the CDR3: TGCAGTGCTAATGTATTACCGGGGGGAAACAATGAGCAGTTCTTC.